This T cell receptor (beta chain) was recovered during a study of T cell responses to AZD1222 COVID-19 vaccine. V lost 7 bases, J lost 6 bases, and 14 bases lay in between. The CDR3 totals 13 residues. CDR1 is MNHEY, CDR2 SVGAGI, per germline. A remark on this clone: Its antigen is not identified.

Study-level points and caveats: Rises in breadth and depth of Spike-specific TCRs came after two AZD1222 doses.

Generated by immunoSEQ multiplex PCR, the TCRdb table keeps only in-frame clones and is missing some. This sample carries fewer than 110,000 clones, nearly 90% of them seen once, and the ten largest clones take around 4.9%. The chain couples TRBV6-5 to TRBJ2-3; tentative D call: TRBD2 (7 bases). The sample here was peripheral blood, taken 28 days after the second AZD1222 dose. The TCR was taken from an adult who received the AZD1222 COVID-19 vaccine. CDR3 region: CASTIGGGDTQYF. The DNA for the CDR3 is TGTGCCAGCACCATAGGGGGGGGCGATACGCAGTATTTT.